Below are 8 T cell receptor beta chains sequenced from a single sample in a study of shared clonotypes between healthy human individuals (dated by TCRdb to 2020 to 2021). Receptor libraries were prepared by the immunoSEQ multiplex PCR assay. TCRdb stores this immuneACCESS table with in-frame sequences only. Part of the clones is absent; in the studies checked, under half of the shortfall reflects unresolved V genes, and no reason is known for the rest. Counted in this sample were approximately 2.5 million clones; 80% to 95% of them appeared once. Approximately 0.36% of the sample belongs to the ten largest clones. Source material: naive CD4+ T cells from PBMCs. The cell subset or site label corresponds to: CD45RA+ positively selected. These receptors originate from a man aged 18 to 29 in good health. Some clones in this sample may be carry-over from other donors' samples.

The chain uses TRBV6-1 and TRBJ1-5; perhaps TRBD1 as D (5 bases). Germline values: CDR1 MNHNS, CDR2 SASEGT. Trimming removed 6 bases at V and 0 bases at J, with 12 bases between. There are 15 residues in the CDR3. CDR3 residues: CASRETANSNQPQHF. The CDR3 nucleotides read TGTGCCAGCAGGGAGACAGCTAATAGCAATCAGCCCCAGCATTTT.

The rearrangement joins TRBV7-3 to TRBJ2-3; D gene unclear. V lost 0 bases to trimming and J lost 6 bases, with 10 bases between them. Germline V lookup: CDR1 SGHTA, CDR2 FQGTGA. The CDR3 runs to 14 residues. CDR3 amino acids: CASSLTRPGDTQYF. DNA for the CDR3: TGTGCCAGCAGCTTAACACGGCCCGGGGATACGCAGTATTTT.

CDR3 amino acids: CASSEQGPQWLRESSYEQYF. CDR3 coding DNA: TGTGCCAGCAGTGAACAGGGACCCCAGTGGCTCCGGGAGTCGTCCTACGAGCAGTACTTC. The V call is TRBV6-1, the J call TRBJ2-7; tentatively, D is TRBD2 (6 bases). Germline V gene data show CDR1 as MNHNS and CDR2 as SASEGT. The CDR3 is made up of 20 amino acids. Trimming shortened V by 2 bases and J by 1 base, and 27 bases separated the two germline ends.

The chain is built from TRBV18 and TRBJ2-7, with D unresolved. Germline CDR1 and CDR2: KGHSH and LQKENI. The CDR3 length is 12 residues. V was trimmed by 3 bases and J by 0 bases, leaving 3 bases between them. CDR3 amino acids: CASSPISYEQYF. The CDR3 nucleotides are TGTGCCAGCTCACCGATCTCCTACGAGCAGTACTTC. The complete variable domain, with remaining parts taken from reference TRBV18 and TRBJ2-7, reads NAGVMQNPRHLVRRRGQEARLRCSPMKGHSHVYWYRQLPEEGLKFMVYLQKENIIDESGMPKERFSAEFPKEGPSILRIQQVVRGDSAAYFCASSPISYEQYFGPGTRLTVT.

The chain combines TRBV19 with TRBJ2-2, with D maybe TRBD1 (6 bases). CDR1 is LNHDA and CDR2 is SQIVND in the germline V gene (reference sequence). The germline V and J ends were trimmed by 4 bases and 1 base, with 13 bases remaining between them. There are 16 residues in the CDR3. The CDR3 nucleotides read TGTGCCAGTAGTAGTGGACAGCTACTGAACACCGGGGAGCTGTTTTTT. Translation: CASSSGQLLNTGELFF.

V usage is TRBV12-5 and J usage is TRBJ1-5, with D possibly TRBD1 on 5 matching bases. Trimming pared 7 bases from V and 8 bases from J, leaving 12 bases between. CDR3 size: 12 residues. Germline CDR1 is LGHNT and CDR2 is FRNRAP. The CDR3: CASALRGEPQHF. CDR3 nucleotide sequence: TGTGCTAGTGCTCTCCGGGGGGAGCCCCAGCATTTT.

Of note for this clone: The junction departs from the called germline gene at one end, perhaps through a read error. The V call is TRBV7-3, the J call TRBJ2-1, with D unresolved. This CDR3 is 14 amino acids long. CDR1 and CDR2 from the germline V gene are SGHTA and FQGTGA. CDR3 sequence: CASHPPASFNEQFF. CDR3 in DNA: TGTGCCAGCCACCCTCCGGCTTCCTTCAATGAGCAGTTCTTC.

Comments on this clone: Different DNA sequences within this sample yield the same CDR3. The rearrangement joins TRBV7-2 to TRBJ1-5; D uncertain. The germline V and J ends were trimmed by 1 base and 1 base, with 5 bases remaining between them. The CDR3 runs 14 residues. The germline CDR1 and CDR2 sequences are SGHTA and FQGNSA. The CDR3 nucleotides are TGTGCCAGCAGCTTAGGCCGCAGCAATCAGCCCCAGCATTTT. Its protein is CASSLGRSNQPQHF.